This passage covers 13 T cell receptor beta chains from one sample sequenced in a study of T cells in Graves' hyperthyroidism and ophthalmopathy. Researchers amplified the TCR beta CDR3 regions from RNA transcripts. Initially, a first-round RT-PCR of the TCR CDR3 employed the HTBI primer set. TCRdb called the multiplex PCR reads again in MiXCR, with one record for every CDR3 protein. This sample carries about 680,000 distinct CDR3 sequences, roughly a third of them seen once, and the ten largest clones take around 30%. Source material: blood. These receptors originate from a woman aged 40 to 50 with Graves' hyperthyroidism.

The chain recombines TRBV7-9 with TRBJ1-1; 8 bases are a match to TRBD1. From germline, CDR1 is SEHNR and CDR2 FQNEAQ (reference sequence). Losses at the gene ends were 4 bases for V and 5 bases for J; bases not matched to a gene: 6. The CDR3 sequence is 14 residues long. The CDR3 nucleotides read TGTGCCAGCAGCTCTAGGACAGGGTCGACTGAAGCTTTCTTT. Encoded protein: CASSSRTGSTEAFF.

The rearrangement links TRBV5-1 to TRBJ2-7; 9 nucleotides line up with TRBD2. V lost 4 bases, J lost 3 bases, and 17 bases stayed unmatched. Germline V lookup: CDR1 SGHRS, CDR2 YFSETQ. The CDR3 loop spans 18 amino acids. CDR3 sequence: CASSLLSPSGRKSYEQYF. The CDR3 coding sequence is TGCGCCAGCAGCCTTCTTTCCCCCAGCGGGAGGAAAAGCTACGAGCAGTACTTC.

The chain couples TRBV7-9 to TRBJ2-7, with 8 bases that match TRBD2. CDR1 SEHNR and CDR2 FQNEAQ come from the germline V gene (reference sequence). This CDR3 region has 15 residues. V was clipped by 6 bases and J by 2 bases; unmatched bases: 9. The DNA of the CDR3 is TGTGCCAGCAGTTCCATCGGGGGGGGGGCCTACGAGCAGTACTTC. It yields the protein CASSSIGGGAYEQYF.

This chain links TRBV20-1 with TRBJ2-2; weak D call: TRBD1 (5 bases). From germline, CDR1 is DFQATT and CDR2 SNEGSKA (reference sequence). This CDR3 comprises 16 residues. Trimming left V 5 bases short and J 4 bases short, with 20 bases between. The CDR3 sequence: CSALHTGRTSTGELFF. CDR3 DNA: TGCAGTGCTCTCCATACAGGACGTACATCCACCGGGGAGCTGTTTTTT.

Points on this clonotype: A much larger clone lies a single base off, so this may be a read error. The V gene is TRBV5-1, the J gene TRBJ1-1, with D hard to call. Per germline, CDR1 SGHRS and CDR2 YFSETQ. Trimming shortened V by 3 bases and J by 4 bases, and 13 bases separated the two germline ends. This CDR3 comprises 14 residues. CDR3 protein: CASSSPEETTEAFF. CDR3 bases: TGCGCCAGCAGCTCGCCAGAAGAAACCACTGAAGCTTTCTTT.

This clonotype was observed a handful of times. The V gene is TRBV6-6, the J gene TRBJ2-7, with 9 bases that match TRBD2. The germline V gene has CDR1 MNHNY and CDR2 SVGAGI (reference sequence). Trimming at V came to 7 bases and at J to 3 bases, leaving 7 bases not matched to a gene. The length of the CDR3 is 14 residues. CDR3 in amino acids: CASTATSGYYEQYF. The CDR3 DNA follows: TGTGCCAGCACCGCGACTAGCGGATACTACGAGCAGTACTTC.

The chain links TRBV5-1 to TRBJ1-2; the match to TRBD1 covers 10 bases. The CDR3 sequence is 15 residues long. Germline assignment: CDR1 SGHRS and CDR2 YFSETQ. Trimming cost V 1 base and J 4 bases; bases outside gene matches: 4. As DNA, the CDR3 is TGCGCCAGCAGCTTGCCCCGGACAGGGGGCTATGGCTACACCTTC. Translating gives CASSLPRTGGYGYTF.

This clonotype was counted a few times. This chain connects TRBV5-4 to TRBJ1-1; unclear D gene. CDR1 and CDR2 from the germline V gene are SGHNT and YYREEE (reference sequence). Between the trimmed V and J ends, which lost 4 bases and 1 base, there was a span of 14 bases. This CDR3 is built from 15 residues. The CDR3 protein is CASSPVTHANTEAFF. The CDR3 DNA follows: TGTGCCAGCAGCCCTGTGACACATGCGAACACTGAAGCTTTCTTT.

The V call is TRBV10-3, the J call TRBJ2-3, with a tentative D call TRBD2 (5 bases). The germline V gene has CDR1 ENHRY and CDR2 SYGVKD. V lost 10 bases, J lost 6 bases, and 17 bases lay in between. The length of the CDR3 is 13 residues. The CDR3 DNA reads as TGTGCCACCGGGGAGTACTCACCCGATACGCAGTATTTT. Translation: CATGEYSPDTQYF.

J is TRBJ1-1 and V is TRBV6-2 or TRBV6-3; D is unclear. The CDR3 sequence is 16 residues long. Per the germline V gene, CDR1 is MNHEY and CDR2 is SVGEGT. Trimming stripped 2 bases from V and 2 bases from J, with 15 bases between. As DNA, the CDR3 is TGTGCCAGCAGTTACCCTTCTCTTGTCACCAACACTGAAGCTTTCTTT. It yields the protein CASSYPSLVTNTEAFF.

This chain's CDR3 is CASSPGPRRTDNEKLFF. The CDR3 coding sequence is TGTGCCAGCAGCCCCGGACCCCGGAGGACCGATAATGAAAAACTGTTTTTT. The chain uses TRBV7-2 and TRBJ1-4; D gene uncertain. Per germline, CDR1 SGHTA and CDR2 FQGNSA. The CDR3 has 17 residues. Trimming removed 5 bases at V and 4 bases at J, with 20 bases between.

This sequence joins TRBV20-1 and TRBJ1-5; D might be TRBD1 (5 bases). Germline CDR1 is DFQATT and CDR2 is SNEGSKA (reference sequence). The V end was cut by 4 bases, the J end by 0 bases, with 10 bases between. This CDR3 contains 14 residues. CDR3 sequence reads: CSAIAGTSNQPQHF. The CDR3 DNA reads as TGCAGTGCTATTGCCGGGACTAGCAATCAGCCCCAGCATTTT.

The table lists this clonotype with a few counts. The V and J genes are TRBV7-8 and TRBJ1-1; D is unclear. V was clipped by 5 bases and J by 8 bases, with 21 bases between them. The CDR3 has 15 residues. Per the germline V gene, CDR1 is SGHVS and CDR2 is FQNEAQ. This chain's CDR3 is CASSLDGSFRREAFF. As DNA, the CDR3 is TGTGCCAGCAGCCTAGATGGGTCATTTAGGCGAGAAGCTTTCTTT.